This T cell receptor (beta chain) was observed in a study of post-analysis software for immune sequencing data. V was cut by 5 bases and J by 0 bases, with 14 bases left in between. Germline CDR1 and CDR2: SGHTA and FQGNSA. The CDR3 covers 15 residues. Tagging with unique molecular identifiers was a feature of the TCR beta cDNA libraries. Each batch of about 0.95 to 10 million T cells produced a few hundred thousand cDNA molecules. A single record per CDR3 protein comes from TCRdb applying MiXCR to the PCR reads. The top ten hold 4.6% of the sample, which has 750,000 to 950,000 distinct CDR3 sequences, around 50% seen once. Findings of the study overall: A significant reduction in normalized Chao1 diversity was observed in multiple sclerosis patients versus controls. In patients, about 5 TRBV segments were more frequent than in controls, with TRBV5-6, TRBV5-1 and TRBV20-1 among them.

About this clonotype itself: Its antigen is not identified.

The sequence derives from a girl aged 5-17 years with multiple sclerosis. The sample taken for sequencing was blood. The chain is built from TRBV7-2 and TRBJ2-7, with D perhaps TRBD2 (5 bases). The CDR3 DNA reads TGTGCCAGCAGCGTTCAAGAGGGTTCCTCCTACGAGCAGTACTTC. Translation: CASSVQEGSSYEQYF.